This TCR beta chain is from a study of regulatory T cells in long-lasting Graves disease (dated by TCRdb to the early 2020s). About the full investigation: In the newly diagnosed Graves' disease group, patients had been taking antithyroid drugs for less than 3 months. This study used TCR sequencing and RNA sequencing of peripheral blood to compare persistent Graves' disease patients against newly diagnosed Graves' disease patients. The study took place in China and was registered as a clinical trial. A total of 35 or so samples underwent TCR sequencing: 13 from persistent and roughly 20 from newly diagnosed Graves' disease patients. Results the study describes overall, beyond this receptor: The study examined only peripheral blood because the primary lesion, thyroid tissue, could not be accessed. Sequencing and analysis were restricted to the TCR beta chain. The authors acknowledged the small sample size as a limitation that may reduce accuracy. Persistent Graves' disease patients showed lower TCR Shannon entropy and fewer highly expanded clones than newly diagnosed patients, suggesting clonal expansion. More public clonotypes were shared among persistent patients (more than 2,500) than among newly diagnosed patients (roughly 1,000). Persistent disease showed preferential use of TRBV28, TRBJ1-2 and TRBJ2-5, whereas newly diagnosed disease favored TRBV20-1 and TRBJ2-1.

Preparation of the library involved multiplex PCR. Sequencing instrument: Illumina HiSeq 4000. iRepertoire HTBI primers and Arm-PCR amplification of CDR3 regions were used to construct TCR beta libraries. Gel purification was performed on PCR products prior to sequencing. Per the source publication's procedure: A total of 62 TRBV and approximately 15 TRBJ segments were identified across samples and were used for gene usage analysis of CDR3 amino acid clonotypes. Filtered high-quality paired reads were merged into contigs using COPE and FqMerger. BLAST was used to align contigs to the IMGT TRBV, TRBD and TRBJ reference genes, and CDR3 was defined following IMGT. Highly expanded clones were defined as clonotypes with a frequency above 0.1%. Shannon entropy was used to measure repertoire diversity, and the Gini coefficient was used to measure V-J evenness. Public clonotypes were defined as clonotypes shared by more than one individual. TCRdb cleaned the public reads at Q25 with fastp, built clones with MiXCR and kept in-frame beta chains. When rows share a CDR3 protein, they turn into one entry using the most common DNA and genes. The V and J calls were not made by the authors but by TCRdb's processing. The sample table contains 350,000 to 500,000 distinct CDR3 sequences; only one count was recorded for 16% of them. Jointly, the top ten make up 9.5% to 12% of the sample.

As concerns this clonotype: Its antigen remains unidentified. No base quality values were provided; no much bigger clone lies one nucleotide off.

Taken with the paper, the label for time point translates to: newly diagnosed GD, antithyroid drugs for less than 3 months. For both TCR sequencing and RNA sequencing, RNA was extracted from PBMCs in TRIzol. Graves' disease was diagnosed according to American Thyroid Association guidelines. The patients came from an endocrinology department in Xi'an, China. Each patient gave 9 to 10 milliliters of peripheral blood, collected in an EDTA anticoagulant tube. Ficoll Paque Plus density gradient separation was used to isolate PBMCs, and no further T cell sorting was done. An Agilent 2100 Bioanalyzer and agarose gel were used to check RNA quality, while a NanoDrop 2000 measured RNA concentration. The germline V gene (reference sequence) yields LNHNV for CDR1 and YYDKDF for CDR2. The CDR3, from cysteine to phenylalanine, totals 14 residues. Just the 42-base CDR3 DNA is kept, in frame starting at base 1. A further study also used this sample, focusing on T cells in Graves' hyperthyroidism and ophthalmopathy. The second paper further reports: Stable Graves' hyperthyroidism was defined as no progression to ophthalmopathy during 18 months of follow-up. Hyperthyroidism patients were aged 18 to 65 years and newly diagnosed, with disease duration of less than 2 months. Any patient with an uncontrolled infection, another autoimmune disease, pregnancy or lactation was excluded. Diagnoses relied on clinical symptoms, serum thyroxine and TRAb, thyroid ultrasound and orbital computed tomography. A first-round RT-PCR of the TCR CDR3 used the HTBI primer set with the Qiagen OneStep RT-PCR kit. Most expanded thyroid clonotypes (frequency above 0.001) were also detected in blood, suggesting blood repertoires may reflect thyroid immune responses. A model built on a 13 V-J signature distinguished ophthalmopathy from stable hyperthyroidism, reaching around 90% sensitivity and 81.08% specificity in cross-validation and 80%/75% in testing. In validation, progression to ophthalmopathy was predicted by the model with roughly 71% sensitivity and 72% to 80% specificity, a median of approximately 6.5 months before onset. To identify TCR V-J signatures that set the groups apart, the researchers used a discovery cohort of 95 to 100 patients, made up of roughly 40 with Graves' ophthalmopathy and some 56 with stable Graves' hyperthyroidism. An independent validation cohort of under 20 hyperthyroidism patients and some 15 patients who later progressed to ophthalmopathy tested prospective prediction of ophthalmopathy. For training and testing, the roughly 100 patients in the discovery cohort were randomly divided in a 7:3 ratio. In six Graves' hyperthyroidism patients, the study also compared T-cell repertoires from thyroid tissue with T-cell repertoires from blood. After blood sampling, hyperthyroidism patients were treated with methimazole at a starting dose of 30 mg daily, and ophthalmopathy patients were treated with high-dose intravenous methylprednisolone. A second multiplex PCR round built the libraries, followed by size selection and purification. Sequencing of the libraries was done on an Illumina HiSeq2000 using paired-end 100 bp reads. SOAPnuke was used to process the raw data, throwing out any read that contained adapters or uncalled bases, had a mean Phred below 15, or lacked an exact constant-primer or identifier match. High-quality paired reads were merged using COPE v1.2.5, and each unique nucleotide sequence was defined as a clonotype. MiTCR v1.1 was used to align clonotypes to the IMGT TRBV, TRBD and TRBJ reference segments. The analysis was restricted to V-J combinations with a frequency above 0.0001, which together covered 99% to 99.2% of the repertoires. The TCS score was defined as F50 (clonal expansion) divided by E x V (chaos), with BLOSUM62-based TCRdist calculated between CDR3 peptides within each V-J. Welch's t-statistics and random forest reduced fewer than 600 V-J features to some 14, which were used in a naive Bayes classifier (R e1071). No statistical method was used to set the sample size in advance, and investigators knew the group allocation. The paper describes TCR Vbeta CDR3 sequencing of about 140 peripheral blood samples, made up of 43 ophthalmopathy patients, some 76 hyperthyroidism patients and 17 progressor patients.

The V gene is TRBV15 and the J gene is TRBJ2-1; there is no confident call for the D gene. The J call may be mistaken, given a closer DNA end match to TRBJ2-5. This clonotype originated in a woman aged 25 to 39 with Graves disease. Donor details come from another sample of the same person, matched by shared clones. This sample comprised peripheral blood mononuclear cells (PBMCs), obtained at new diagnosis, from a patient treated with antithyroid drugs. DNA sequence: TGTGCCACCAGCAGTTACACTATGAAAGAGACCCAGTACTTC. This translates into CATSSYTMKETQYF.